The sequence of this T cell receptor beta chain was determined in a study of shared clonotypes between healthy human individuals. Findings and limits, study-wide: Estimated clonotype richness was generally higher in naive than memory subsets.

Assay used: immunoSEQ multiplex PCR; TCRdb lists only in-frame clones, some missing. The profile covers more than 2,000,000 clones, with approximately 95% appearing a single time and 0.39% taken by the ten largest. This CDR3 comprises 12 residues. CDR1 and CDR2 (germline): SGHNT, YENEEA. V lost 1 base and J 10 bases, leaving 8 bases between the germline ends. With regard to this clone: Its antigen is still unknown.

The sequenced sample was naive CD4+ T cells from PBMCs. Subset specified: CD45RA+ positively selected. The rearrangement links TRBV11-3 to TRBJ2-1; D gene uncertain. The receptor's source is a man younger than 35 in good health. Some clones in this sample may be carry-over from other donors' samples. The CDR3 DNA is TGTGCCAGCAGCTTAGGGCAGAGGGAGCAGTTCTTC. As protein: CASSLGQREQFF.